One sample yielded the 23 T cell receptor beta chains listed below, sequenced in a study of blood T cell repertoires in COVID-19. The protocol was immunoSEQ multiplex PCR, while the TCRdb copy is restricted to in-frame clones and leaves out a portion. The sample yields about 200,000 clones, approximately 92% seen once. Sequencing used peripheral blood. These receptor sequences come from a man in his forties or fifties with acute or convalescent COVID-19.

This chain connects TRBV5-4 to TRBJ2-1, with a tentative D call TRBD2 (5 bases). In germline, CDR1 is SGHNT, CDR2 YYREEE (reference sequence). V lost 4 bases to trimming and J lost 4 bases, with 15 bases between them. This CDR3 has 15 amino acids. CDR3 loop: CASSPPGGVYNEQFF. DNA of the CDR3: TGTGCCAGCAGCCCCCCCGGAGGAGTTTACAATGAGCAGTTCTTC.

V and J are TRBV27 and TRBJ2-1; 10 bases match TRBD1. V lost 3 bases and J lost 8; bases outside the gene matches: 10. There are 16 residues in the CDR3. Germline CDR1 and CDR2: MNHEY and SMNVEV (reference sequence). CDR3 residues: CASSFLRTGGSDEQFF. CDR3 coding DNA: TGTGCCAGCAGTTTCCTACGGACAGGGGGGAGCGATGAGCAGTTCTTC.

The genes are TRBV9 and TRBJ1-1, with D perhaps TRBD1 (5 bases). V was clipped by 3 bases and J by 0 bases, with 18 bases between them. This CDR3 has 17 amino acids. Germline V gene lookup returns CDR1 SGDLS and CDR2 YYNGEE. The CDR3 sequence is CASSGRRVGSMNTEAFF. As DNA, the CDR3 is TGTGCCAGCAGCGGGCGCAGGGTGGGATCTATGAACACTGAAGCTTTCTTT.

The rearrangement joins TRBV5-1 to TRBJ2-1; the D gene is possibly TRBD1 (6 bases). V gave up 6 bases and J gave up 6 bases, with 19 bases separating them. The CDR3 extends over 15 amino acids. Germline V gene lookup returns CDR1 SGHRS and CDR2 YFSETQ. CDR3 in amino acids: CASTGRRGGGNEQFF. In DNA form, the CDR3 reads TGCGCCAGCACCGGGCGCAGGGGCGGTGGCAATGAGCAGTTCTTC.

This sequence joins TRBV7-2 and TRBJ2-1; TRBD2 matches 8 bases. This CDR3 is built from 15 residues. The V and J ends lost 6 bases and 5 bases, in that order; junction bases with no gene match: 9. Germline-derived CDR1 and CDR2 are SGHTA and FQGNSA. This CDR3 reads CASREYGSGDNEQFF. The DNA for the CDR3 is TGTGCCAGCAGAGAATATGGTAGCGGGGACAATGAGCAGTTCTTC.

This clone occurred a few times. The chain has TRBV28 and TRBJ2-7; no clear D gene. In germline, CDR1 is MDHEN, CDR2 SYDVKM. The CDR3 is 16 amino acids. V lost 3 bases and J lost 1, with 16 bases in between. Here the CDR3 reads CASSFFRVFGSYEQYF. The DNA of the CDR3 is TGTGCCAGCAGTTTTTTCCGGGTCTTCGGGTCCTACGAGCAGTACTTC.

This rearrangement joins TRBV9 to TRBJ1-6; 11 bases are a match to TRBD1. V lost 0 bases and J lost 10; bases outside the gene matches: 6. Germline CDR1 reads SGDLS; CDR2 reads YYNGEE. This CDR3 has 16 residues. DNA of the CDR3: TGTGCCAGCAGCGTAGACGGGACAGGGGGAGTATCACCCCTCCACTTT. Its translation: CASSVDGTGGVSPLHF. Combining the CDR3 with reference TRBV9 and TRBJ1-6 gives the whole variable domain DSGVTQTPKHLITATGQRVTLRCSPRSGDLSVYWYQQSLDQGLQFLIQYYNGEERAKGNILERFSAQQFPDLHSELNLSSLELGDSALYFCASSVDGTGGVSPLHFGNGTRLTVT.

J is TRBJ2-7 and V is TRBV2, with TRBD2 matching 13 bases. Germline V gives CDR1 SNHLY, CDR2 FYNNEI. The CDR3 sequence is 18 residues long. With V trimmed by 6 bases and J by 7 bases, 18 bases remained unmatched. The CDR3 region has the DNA TGTGCCAGCAGGGGAGGACTAGCGGGAGAGGGGGAAACTGGGGAGCAGTACTTC. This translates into CASRGGLAGEGETGEQYF.

The CDR3 loop is CASSTGALGNTIYF. CDR3 DNA sequence: TGTGCCAGCAGTACAGGGGCCCTTGGAAACACCATATATTTT. The chain is built from TRBV6-5 and TRBJ1-3; 7 nucleotides align to TRBD1. Germline V gives CDR1 MNHEY, CDR2 SVGAGI. This CDR3 is 14 amino acids long. V lost 5 bases and J lost 3; bases outside the gene matches: 4.

The CDR3 nucleotides are TGTGCCAGCAGTGACGGTCTCAGGGCGTACTATGGCTACACCTTC. This sequence encodes CASSDGLRAYYGYTF. This rearrangement joins TRBV2 to TRBJ1-2; tentatively, D is TRBD1 (5 bases). Trimming removed 3 bases at V and 3 bases at J, with 14 bases between. The germline V gene encodes CDR1 SNHLY and CDR2 FYNNEI. The CDR3 is 15 residues long.

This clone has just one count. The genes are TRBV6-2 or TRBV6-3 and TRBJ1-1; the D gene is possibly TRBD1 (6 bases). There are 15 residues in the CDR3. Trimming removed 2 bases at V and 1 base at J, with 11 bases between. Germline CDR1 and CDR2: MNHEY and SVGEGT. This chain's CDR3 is CASSYQGRGNTEAFF. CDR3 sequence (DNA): TGTGCCAGCAGTTACCAGGGGAGGGGGAACACTGAAGCTTTCTTT.

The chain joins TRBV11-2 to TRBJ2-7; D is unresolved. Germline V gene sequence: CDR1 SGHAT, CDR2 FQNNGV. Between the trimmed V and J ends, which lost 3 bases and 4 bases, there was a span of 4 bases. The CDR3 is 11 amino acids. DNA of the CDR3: TGTGCCAGCAGCTTGCAGTACGAGCAGTACTTC. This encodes CASSLQYEQYF.

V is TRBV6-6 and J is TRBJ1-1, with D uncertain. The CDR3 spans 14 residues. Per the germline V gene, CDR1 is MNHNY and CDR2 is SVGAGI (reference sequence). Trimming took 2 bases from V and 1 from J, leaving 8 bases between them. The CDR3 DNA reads TGTGCCAGCAGTTACCCCGCCAGGAACACTGAAGCTTTCTTT. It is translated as CASSYPARNTEAFF.

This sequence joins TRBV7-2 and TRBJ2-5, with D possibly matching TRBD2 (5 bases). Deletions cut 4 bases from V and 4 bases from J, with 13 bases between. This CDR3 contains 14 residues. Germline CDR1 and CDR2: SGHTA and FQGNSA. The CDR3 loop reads CASSSRGSSETQYF. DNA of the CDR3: TGTGCCAGCAGCTCCCGGGGTAGCTCAGAGACCCAGTACTTC.

The CDR3 loop reads CASSLLGDRGRAGELFF. The CDR3 nucleotides are TGTGCCAGCAGCCTCTTGGGGGACAGGGGGCGGGCCGGGGAGCTGTTTTTT. V usage is TRBV4-2 and J usage is TRBJ2-2, with TRBD1 matching 12 bases. CDR3 size: 17 residues. Germline V CDR1 and CDR2: LGHNA, YNFKEQ. Trimming took 4 bases from V and 6 from J; bases not matched to a gene: 9.

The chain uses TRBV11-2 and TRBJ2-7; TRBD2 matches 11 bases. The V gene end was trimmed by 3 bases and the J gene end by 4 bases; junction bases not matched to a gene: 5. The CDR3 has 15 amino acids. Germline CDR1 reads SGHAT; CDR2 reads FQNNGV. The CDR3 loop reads CASSFRTSGSYEQYF. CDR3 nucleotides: TGTGCCAGCAGCTTCCGAACTAGCGGGAGTTACGAGCAGTACTTC.

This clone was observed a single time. CDR3 in amino acids: CASSENRGYEKLFF. As DNA, the CDR3 is TGTGCCAGCAGTGAAAACAGGGGCTATGAAAAACTGTTTTTT. The chain has TRBV6-1 and TRBJ1-4, with TRBD1 matching over 7 bases. Unmatched junction bases numbered 3, after V lost 2 bases and J lost 6 bases. This CDR3 contains 14 residues. The germline V gene has CDR1 MNHNS and CDR2 SASEGT.

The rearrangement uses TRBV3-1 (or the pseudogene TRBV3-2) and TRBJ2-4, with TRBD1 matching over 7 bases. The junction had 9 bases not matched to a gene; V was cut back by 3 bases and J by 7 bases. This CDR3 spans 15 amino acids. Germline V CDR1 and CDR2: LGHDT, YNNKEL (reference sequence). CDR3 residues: CASSHRQGALNIQYF. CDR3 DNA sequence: TGTGCCAGCAGCCACCGACAGGGAGCCTTGAACATTCAGTACTTC.

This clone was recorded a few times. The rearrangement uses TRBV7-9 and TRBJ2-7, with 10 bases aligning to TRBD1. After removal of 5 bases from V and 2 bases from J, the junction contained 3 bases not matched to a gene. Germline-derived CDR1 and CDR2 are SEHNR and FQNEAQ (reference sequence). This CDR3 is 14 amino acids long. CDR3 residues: CASSPGQGTYEQYF. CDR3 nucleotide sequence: TGTGCCAGCAGCCCGGGACAGGGGACCTACGAGCAGTACTTC. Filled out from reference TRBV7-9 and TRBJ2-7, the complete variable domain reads DTGVSQNPRHKITKRGQNVTFRCDPISEHNRLYWYRQTLGQGPEFLTYFQNEAQLEKSRLLSDRFSAERPKGSFSTLEIQRTEQGDSAMYLCASSPGQGTYEQYFGPGTRLTVT.

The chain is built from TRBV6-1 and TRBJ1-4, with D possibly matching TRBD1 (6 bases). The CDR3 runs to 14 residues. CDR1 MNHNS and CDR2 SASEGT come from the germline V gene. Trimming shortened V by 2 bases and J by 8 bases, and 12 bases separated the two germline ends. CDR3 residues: CASSETGISEKLFF. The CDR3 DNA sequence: TGTGCCAGCAGTGAAACAGGGATTAGCGAAAAACTGTTTTTT.

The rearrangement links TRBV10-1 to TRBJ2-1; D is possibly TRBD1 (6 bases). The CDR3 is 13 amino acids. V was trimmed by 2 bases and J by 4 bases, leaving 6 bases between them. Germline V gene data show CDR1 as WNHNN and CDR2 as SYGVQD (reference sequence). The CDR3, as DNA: TGCGCCAGCAGTGAGCAGGGGTACAATGAGCAGTTCTTC. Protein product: CASSEQGYNEQFF.

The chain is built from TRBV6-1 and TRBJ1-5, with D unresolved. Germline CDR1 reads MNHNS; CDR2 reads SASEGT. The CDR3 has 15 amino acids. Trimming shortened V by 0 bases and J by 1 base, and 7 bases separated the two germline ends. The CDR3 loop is CASSEALRSNQPQHF. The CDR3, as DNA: TGTGCCAGCAGTGAAGCGCTTCGGAGCAATCAGCCCCAGCATTTT.

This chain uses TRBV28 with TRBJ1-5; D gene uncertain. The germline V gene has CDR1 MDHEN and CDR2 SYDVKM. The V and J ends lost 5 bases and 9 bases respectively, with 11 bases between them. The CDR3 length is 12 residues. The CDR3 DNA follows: TGTGCCAGCAGTCCCCCTCTTCGGCCCCAGCATTTT. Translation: CASSPPLRPQHF.